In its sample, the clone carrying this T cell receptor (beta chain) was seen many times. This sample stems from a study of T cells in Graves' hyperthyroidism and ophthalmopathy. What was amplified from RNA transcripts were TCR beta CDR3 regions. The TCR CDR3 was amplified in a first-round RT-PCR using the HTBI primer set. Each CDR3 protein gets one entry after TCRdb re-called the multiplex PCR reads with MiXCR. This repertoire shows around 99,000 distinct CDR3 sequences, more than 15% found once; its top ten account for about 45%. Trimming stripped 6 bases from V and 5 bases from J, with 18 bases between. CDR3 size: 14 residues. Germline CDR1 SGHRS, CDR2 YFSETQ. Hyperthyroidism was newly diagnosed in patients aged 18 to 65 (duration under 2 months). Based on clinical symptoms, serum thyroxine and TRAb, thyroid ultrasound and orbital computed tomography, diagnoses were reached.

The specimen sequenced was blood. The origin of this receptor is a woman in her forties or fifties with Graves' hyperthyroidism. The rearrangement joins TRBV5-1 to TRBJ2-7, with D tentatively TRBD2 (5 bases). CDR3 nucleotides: TGCGCCAGCATGGTGGGAGATAGTATCCACGAGCAGTACTTC. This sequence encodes CASMVGDSIHEQYF.